The next 25 T cell receptor beta chains were all read from a single sample in a study of long-term antiretroviral therapy in people with HIV. A v3.0 immunoSEQ assay was performed at survey level. Sequencing used immunoSEQ multiplex PCR; TCRdb keeps in-frame clones, though not all of them. This sample has 40,000 to 60,000 clones; 80% to 90% occur once, and the top ten carry 2.5% to 3.5%. This specimen consisted of unsorted PBMCs, obtained 0.8 years after starting antiretroviral therapy. The source of these receptors is a young woman with HIV.

The rearrangement joins TRBV18 to TRBJ2-2, with D possibly TRBD1 on 7 matching bases. Per germline, CDR1 KGHSH and CDR2 LQKENI. V was pared by 4 bases and J by 2 bases, with 17 bases between. CDR3 length: 17 residues. The CDR3: CASSLTPEGANTGELFF. In DNA, the CDR3 is TGTGCCAGCTCACTTACCCCGGAGGGGGCCAACACCGGGGAGCTGTTTTTT.

This clone was seen a few times. V usage is TRBV7-9 and J usage is TRBJ1-2, with TRBD1 identical over 7 bases. Germline trimming cut 4 bases from V and 6 bases from J; bases unmatched to any gene: 8. From germline, CDR1 is SEHNR and CDR2 FQNEAQ (reference sequence). This CDR3 contains 14 residues. The CDR3, as DNA: TGTGCCAGCAGCTCCGACAGGGAACCTAATGGCTACACCTTC. This translates into CASSSDREPNGYTF.

The genes are TRBV11-2 and TRBJ2-5, with D tentatively TRBD1 (6 bases). The germline V and J ends were trimmed by 6 bases and 5 bases, with 16 bases remaining between them. Germline-derived CDR1 and CDR2 are SGHAT and FQNNGV. The CDR3 length is 14 residues. The DNA of the CDR3 is TGTGCCAGCAGTTTTAGCAGGGGTCTGGAGACCCAGTACTTC. Its translation is CASSFSRGLETQYF.

This clone has a single count. The chain links TRBV15 to TRBJ2-7; D may be TRBD1 or TRBD2 (6 bases each). Germline-derived CDR1 and CDR2 are LNHNV and YYDKDF (reference sequence). This CDR3 has 15 amino acids. The V gene lost 5 bases and the J gene lost 0 bases, with 14 bases spanning the gap. CDR3: CATSVGSGASYEQYF. The CDR3 DNA follows: TGTGCCACCAGCGTAGGTTCGGGGGCCTCCTACGAGCAGTACTTC.

This chain joins TRBV7-9 and TRBJ2-3, with 8 nucleotides matching TRBD2. CDR3 size: 13 residues. V lost 3 bases and J lost 6; bases outside the gene matches: 2. Germline assignment: CDR1 SEHNR and CDR2 FQNEAQ (reference sequence). DNA for the CDR3: TGTGCCAGCAGCTTGACGGGAGGGGATACGCAGTATTTT. Its translation: CASSLTGGDTQYF.

The chain combines TRBV7-9 with TRBJ2-7, with a weak D call TRBD2 (7 bases). The CDR3 has 15 amino acids. V gave up 1 base and J gave up 2 bases, with 12 bases separating them. The germline CDR1 and CDR2 sequences are SEHNR and FQNEAQ (reference sequence). DNA for the CDR3: TGTGCCAGCAGCTTAGAAGGGGGAGGGCCCTACGAGCAGTACTTC. Protein: CASSLEGGGPYEQYF.

The V call is TRBV28, the J call TRBJ1-5; the match to TRBD1 covers 8 bases. Losses at the gene ends were 6 bases for V and 4 bases for J; bases not matched to a gene: 5. The CDR3 loop spans 14 amino acids. CDR1 and CDR2 (germline): MDHEN, SYDVKM. The CDR3: CASRATGVNQPQHF. The CDR3 DNA sequence: TGTGCCAGCAGGGCGACAGGGGTTAATCAGCCCCAGCATTTT.

The chain combines TRBV28 with TRBJ2-7; the D gene is possibly TRBD2 (6 bases). V lost 5 bases, J lost 3 bases, and 14 bases lay in between. This CDR3 contains 14 residues. Germline V gene sequence: CDR1 MDHEN, CDR2 SYDVKM. CDR3 sequence: CASSTPGAIYEQYF. The CDR3 nucleotides read TGTGCCAGCAGTACGCCGGGAGCGATCTACGAGCAGTACTTC. The variable domain in full, with the rest retrieved from reference TRBV28 and TRBJ2-7, is DVKVTQSSRYLVKRTGEKVFLECVQDMDHENMFWYRQDPGLGLRLIYFSYDVKMKEKGDIPEGYSVSREKKERFSLILESASTNQTSMYLCASSTPGAIYEQYFGPGTRLTVT.

The chain combines TRBV29-1 with TRBJ2-7; 8 bases line up with TRBD1. V gave up 4 bases and J gave up 4 bases; unmatched junction bases: 12. Germline CDR1 and CDR2: SQVTM and ANQGSEA. The CDR3 has 15 residues. CDR3 coding DNA: TGCAGCGTTGGGTATAGGACAGGGAAATTGTACGAGCAGTACTTC. Translation gives CSVGYRTGKLYEQYF.

The chain uses TRBV28 and TRBJ2-1; 8 bases are a match to TRBD2. This CDR3 spans 15 amino acids. Germline V gene data show CDR1 as MDHEN and CDR2 as SYDVKM. Germline trimming cut 7 bases from V and 3 bases from J; bases unmatched to any gene: 8. CDR3 coding DNA: TGTGCCAGCATCACCACGGGGGGGGGCTACAATGAGCAGTTCTTC. Translating gives CASITTGGGYNEQFF.

This rearrangement joins TRBV7-2 to TRBJ2-1; 11 bases match TRBD2. The CDR3 contains 15 residues. The germline V gene encodes CDR1 SGHTA and CDR2 FQGNSA. The J segment lost 8 bases and the V segment lost 2 bases, leaving 5 bases of the junction unmatched. CDR3 in amino acids: CASSLLAGGADEQFF. CDR3 nucleotide sequence: TGTGCCAGCAGCTTACTAGCGGGAGGTGCCGATGAGCAGTTCTTC.

This clone was seen only once. This chain connects TRBV6-6 to TRBJ2-3; TRBD1 agrees at 7 bases. The germline CDR1 and CDR2 sequences are MNHNY and SVGAGI (reference sequence). The CDR3 totals 15 residues. The V and J ends lost 1 base and 1 base, in that order; junction bases with no gene match: 2. This CDR3 reads CASSYFGTGTDTQYF. The CDR3 bases are TGTGCCAGCAGTTACTTTGGGACAGGCACAGATACGCAGTATTTT.

J is TRBJ1-2 and V is TRBV6-5; 7 bases match TRBD1. The V and J ends lost 6 bases and 8 bases, in that order; junction bases with no gene match: 9. CDR1 is MNHEY and CDR2 is SVGAGI in the germline V gene. This CDR3 has 13 amino acids. This CDR3 is CASRRQGSQGYTF. The CDR3, as DNA: TGTGCCAGCAGACGACAGGGATCGCAAGGCTACACCTTC.

In this sample, this clone turned up a few times. The chain recombines TRBV6-5 with TRBJ2-7, with 7 bases aligning to TRBD2. The germline V gene encodes CDR1 MNHEY and CDR2 SVGAGI. The J segment lost 1 base and the V segment lost 8 bases, leaving 11 bases of the junction unmatched. The CDR3 loop spans 15 amino acids. The CDR3 sequence is CASWGGFATSYEQYF. The CDR3 DNA follows: TGTGCCAGCTGGGGAGGGTTTGCTACTTCCTACGAGCAGTACTTC.

The genes are TRBV27 and TRBJ2-7; perhaps TRBD2 as D (6 bases). The CDR3 is 15 amino acids. Per the germline V gene, CDR1 is MNHEY and CDR2 is SMNVEV (reference sequence). V was clipped by 0 bases and J by 1 base, with 10 bases between them. The CDR3 DNA reads as TGTGCCAGCAGTTTATCTCGACTAGGGTCCTACGAGCAGTACTTC. Translating gives CASSLSRLGSYEQYF.

The rearrangement joins TRBV7-3 to TRBJ2-2; the D gene is possibly TRBD2 (5 bases). The ends were cut back, 2 bases at V and 5 bases at J, with 9 bases in the middle. Germline-derived CDR1 and CDR2 are SGHTA and FQGTGA. The CDR3 totals 14 residues. CDR3: CASSLLPGTGELFF. CDR3 sequence (DNA): TGTGCCAGCAGCTTACTCCCGGGAACCGGGGAGCTGTTTTTT. Complete variable domain (other parts from reference TRBV7-3 and TRBJ2-2): GAGVSQTPSNKVTEKGKYVELRCDPISGHTALYWYRQSLGQGPEFLIYFQGTGAADDSGLPNDRFFAVRPEGSVSTLKIQRTERGDSAVYLCASSLLPGTGELFFGEGSRLTVL.

The chain couples TRBV4-3 to TRBJ2-7; 13 bases are a match to TRBD2. In germline, CDR1 is LGHNA, CDR2 YSLEER. There are 16 residues in the CDR3. The V segment lost 3 bases and the J segment 2 bases; nucleotides outside the gene matches: 4. In nucleotides, the CDR3 is TGCGCCAGCAGCCAGGGGACTAGCGGGATTCCCTACGAGCAGTACTTC. Translated: CASSQGTSGIPYEQYF.

V is TRBV2 and J is TRBJ2-1, with TRBD1 as a possible D gene (5 bases). Germline V CDR1 and CDR2: SNHLY, FYNNEI. The CDR3 totals 13 residues. Trimming took off 5 bases at V and 5 bases at J, with 10 bases between the two ends. CDR3 residues: CASSPTDNNEQFF. CDR3 sequence (DNA): TGTGCCAGCAGTCCGACAGATAACAATGAGCAGTTCTTC.

The DNA for the CDR3 is TGTGCCAGCAGTTATCGCCTAGCGGGTTCCTACGAGCAGTACTTC. Its translation is CASSYRLAGSYEQYF. V gene TRBV6-5 combines with J gene TRBJ2-7; 8 nucleotides line up with TRBD2. The junction had 5 bases not matched to a gene; V was cut back by 3 bases and J by 1 base. This CDR3 is 15 amino acids long. Per the germline V gene, CDR1 is MNHEY and CDR2 is SVGAGI.

The chain has TRBV4-1 and TRBJ2-4, with 9 bases matching TRBD2. The ends lost 4 bases at V and 11 bases at J; junction bases unmatched: 18. The CDR3 covers 17 residues. Germline V gives CDR1 MGHRA, CDR2 YSYEKL. For the CDR3, the DNA is TGCGCCAGCAGCCTAAGATGGGCGGGAGGGCGTCAGGAGGTTCAGTACTTC. Protein: CASSLRWAGGRQEVQYF.

This sequence joins TRBV5-1 and TRBJ1-1; maybe TRBD1 (6 bases). This CDR3 is 16 amino acids long. V was trimmed by 4 bases and J by 0 bases, leaving 16 bases between them. The germline CDR1 and CDR2 sequences are SGHRS and YFSETQ. The chain's CDR3 is CASSHTLQGLNTEAFF. The CDR3 region has the DNA TGCGCCAGCAGCCACACATTACAGGGATTGAACACTGAAGCTTTCTTT.

J is TRBJ2-3 and V is TRBV27; 9 bases fit TRBD1. This CDR3 comprises 13 residues. Germline-derived CDR1 and CDR2 are MNHEY and SMNVEV (reference sequence). V lost 10 bases and J lost 3; bases outside the gene matches: 5. CDR3 nucleotides: TGTGCCATCGGACAGGGGCCGACAGATACGCAGTATTTT. This translates into CAIGQGPTDTQYF.

The chain recombines TRBV18 with TRBJ2-7; the D is unclear. V was clipped by 3 bases and J by 0 bases, with 3 bases between them. The germline gives CDR1 KGHSH, CDR2 LQKENI. The CDR3 loop spans 12 amino acids. The CDR3, as DNA: TGTGCCAGCTCACCGGTCTCCTACGAGCAGTACTTC. Its protein product is CASSPVSYEQYF.

The sample holds a few counts of this clone. This chain uses TRBV19 with TRBJ1-2; D gene ambiguous. V shed 1 base and J shed 8 bases, with 14 bases lying between them. The CDR3 spans 14 residues. Germline CDR1 is LNHDA and CDR2 is SQIVND (reference sequence). Written as DNA, the CDR3 is TGTGCCAGTAGTATAGGGTCGGCGATAGAGGGCTACACCTTC. Translating gives CASSIGSAIEGYTF.

The V gene is TRBV27, the J gene TRBJ2-1; 7 nucleotides line up with TRBD2. V shed 0 bases, J shed 12 bases, and the junction held 14 bases outside the gene matches. Germline loops: CDR1 MNHEY, CDR2 SMNVEV (reference sequence). There are 16 residues in the CDR3. The CDR3 DNA reads as TGTGCCAGCAGTTTATCGAGGCGGGAGTTGACTTTCGGGCAGTTCTTC. Translating gives CASSLSRRELTFGQFF.